This T cell receptor beta chain was obtained from a study of early T cells in non-severe SARS-CoV-2 infection. TCRdb re-analysed the 5' RACE reads in MiXCR, keeping a single row per CDR3 protein. The sample consists of roughly 64,000 distinct CDR3 sequences, roughly 9% of them appearing once. In this sample, this clonotype turned up a few times. Its antigen is not known. Trimming removed 7 bases from V and 6 bases from J, with 12 bases in between. This CDR3 has 13 residues. Germline-derived CDR1 and CDR2 are MNHNY and SVGAGI (reference sequence). Broader study findings: Anti-spike CD8 responses were favored by VDJdb matching, which missed private and CD4 specificities.

The sequence came from an adult who was a healthcare worker with PCR-confirmed SARS-CoV-2 infection or an uninfected control (not recorded which). The sample in question was whole blood, obtained at baseline. V gene TRBV6-6 combines with J gene TRBJ2-2; TRBD1 is a possible D gene (5 bases). The CDR3 nucleotides are TGTGCCAGCAAGGGCAGGGCATCCGGGGAGCTGTTTTTT. It yields the protein CASKGRASGELFF.